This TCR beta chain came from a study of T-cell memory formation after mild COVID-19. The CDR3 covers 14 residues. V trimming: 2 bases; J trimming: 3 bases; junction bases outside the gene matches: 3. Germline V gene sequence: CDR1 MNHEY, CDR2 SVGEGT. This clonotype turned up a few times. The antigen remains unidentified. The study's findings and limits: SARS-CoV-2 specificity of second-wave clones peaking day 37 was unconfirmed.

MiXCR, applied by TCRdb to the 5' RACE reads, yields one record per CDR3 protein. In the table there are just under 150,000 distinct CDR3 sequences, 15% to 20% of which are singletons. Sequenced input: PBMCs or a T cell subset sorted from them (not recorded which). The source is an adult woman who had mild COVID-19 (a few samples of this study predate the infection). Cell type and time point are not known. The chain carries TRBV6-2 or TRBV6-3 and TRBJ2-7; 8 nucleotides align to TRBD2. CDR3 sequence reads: CASSYVGRGYEQYF. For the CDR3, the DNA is TGTGCCAGCAGTTACGTCGGGAGGGGCTACGAGCAGTACTTC.